These 23 T cell receptor beta chains were sequenced from one sample in a study of blood T cell repertoires in COVID-19 (dated by TCRdb to about 2020). The library came from the immunoSEQ multiplex PCR assay. TCRdb took over this immuneACCESS table, retaining in-frame rearrangements with V and J assigned. Such tables are incomplete; in checked studies, under half of the missing clones stem from an unresolved V gene, and the remainder is unexplained. Across this sample there are hundreds of thousands of clones, with 70% to 90% seen only once. The biggest ten clones account for over 2% of the sample. Sequencing was done on a sample of peripheral blood. These receptors were collected from a woman aged 45-65 years with acute or convalescent COVID-19.

The gene calls are TRBV11-2 and TRBJ2-1, with D unresolved. Germline V gene data show CDR1 as SGHAT and CDR2 as FQNNGV. The CDR3 totals 15 residues. Trimming stripped 5 bases from V and 0 bases from J, with 11 bases between. For the CDR3, the DNA is TGTGCCAGCAGCCTCTCGGGTAGCTCCTACAATGAGCAGTTCTTC. Its translation is CASSLSGSSYNEQFF.

This chain connects TRBV27 to TRBJ2-5, with 8 bases that match TRBD1. The CDR3 runs to 15 residues. The trim removed 5 bases at V and 2 bases at J, leaving 7 bases unmatched. Germline-derived CDR1 and CDR2 are MNHEY and SMNVEV (reference sequence). DNA of the CDR3: TGTGCCAGCAGTCCGGGGACAGGATGGCAAGAGACCCAGTACTTC. Its protein product is CASSPGTGWQETQYF.

The V call is TRBV4-3, the J call TRBJ2-7; D not certain. The ends were cut back, 0 bases at V and 2 bases at J, with 17 bases in the middle. Germline loops: CDR1 LGHNA, CDR2 YSLEER. The CDR3 runs to 17 residues. CDR3 loop: CASSQDQSVLSPYEQYF. CDR3 DNA sequence: TGCGCCAGCAGCCAAGATCAAAGTGTCCTTAGCCCCTACGAGCAGTACTTC.

The gene calls are TRBV6-4 and TRBJ2-2; 8 positions match TRBD2. Germline values: CDR1 MRHNA, CDR2 SNTAGT. CDR3 length: 15 amino acids. The V and J ends lost 6 bases and 4 bases, in that order; junction bases with no gene match: 7. The CDR3 reads CASREGTSPTGELFF. The CDR3 nucleotides read TGTGCCAGCAGGGAGGGGACTAGTCCCACCGGGGAGCTGTTTTTT.

The V gene is TRBV4-3, the J gene TRBJ2-1; 11 bases fit TRBD2. V gave up 4 bases and J gave up 7 bases; unmatched junction bases: 6. Germline V gene data show CDR1 as LGHNA and CDR2 as YSLEER. The CDR3 totals 15 residues. This chain's CDR3 is CASSRDGTSGNEQFF. In DNA form, the CDR3 reads TGCGCCAGCAGCCGCGACGGGACTAGCGGAAATGAGCAGTTCTTC.

V is TRBV7-2 and J is TRBJ2-1; TRBD2 is a possible D gene (6 bases). The CDR3 consists of 15 residues. Germline CDR1 SGHTA, CDR2 FQGNSA. The ends were cut back, 3 bases at V and 4 bases at J, with 13 bases in the middle. CDR3 sequence: CASSLTGGEYNEQFF. In nucleotides, the CDR3 is TGTGCCAGCAGCTTGACCGGCGGGGAGTACAATGAGCAGTTCTTC.

The J gene is TRBJ2-5, the V gene TRBV7-6; the D is unclear. Germline V gives CDR1 SGHVS, CDR2 FNYEAQ. CDR3 length: 15 amino acids. The germline V and J ends were trimmed by 5 bases and 5 bases, with 18 bases remaining between them. The CDR3 loop reads CASSPRGTASETQYF. The CDR3, as DNA: TGTGCCAGCAGCCCTAGAGGCACTGCCTCGGAGACCCAGTACTTC.

This chain joins TRBV5-1 and TRBJ1-2; D is perhaps TRBD1 (6 bases). This CDR3 has 16 residues. V lost 0 bases to trimming and J lost 2 bases, with 14 bases between them. The germline gives CDR1 SGHRS, CDR2 YFSETQ. For the CDR3, the DNA is TGCGCCAGCAGCTTGGATCTTGACAGGACGAACTATGGCTACACCTTC. Translated, it gives CASSLDLDRTNYGYTF.

The rearrangement links TRBV19 to TRBJ2-2, with TRBD1 as a possible D gene (6 bases). The germline CDR1 and CDR2 sequences are LNHDA and SQIVND (reference sequence). Trimming cost V 7 bases and J 6 bases, with 21 bases left between them. The CDR3 extends over 16 amino acids. The CDR3 region is CASTHLQTGISGELFF. In nucleotides, the CDR3 is TGTGCCAGTACTCATTTACAGACAGGTATTTCCGGGGAGCTGTTTTTT.

V and J are TRBV10-3 and TRBJ2-1; 8 positions agree with TRBD1. The CDR3 length is 14 residues. Germline lookup yields CDR1 ENHRY and CDR2 SYGVKD. Trimming took 7 bases from V and 7 from J; bases not matched to a gene: 9. This CDR3 reads CAINSGQVENEQFF. Here the CDR3 DNA reads TGTGCCATCAACTCGGGACAGGTGGAGAATGAGCAGTTCTTC.

The V gene is TRBV7-9, the J gene TRBJ2-7; the match to TRBD1 covers 10 bases. The CDR3 is 13 residues long. Germline-derived CDR1 and CDR2 are SEHNR and FQNEAQ (reference sequence). V lost 5 bases, J lost 6 bases, and 4 bases stayed unmatched. CDR3 DNA: TGTGCCAGCAGCGGGACAGGGGTAGGCGAGCAGTACTTC. As protein: CASSGTGVGEQYF.

The chain links TRBV10-3 to TRBJ1-2; 7 nucleotides match TRBD1. Looked up from germline, CDR1 is ENHRY and CDR2 is SYGVKD. The V and J ends lost 6 bases and 3 bases, in that order; junction bases with no gene match: 4. The CDR3 consists of 13 residues. CDR3 nucleotide sequence: TGTGCCATCAGGCGCGACAGGGACTATGGCTACACCTTC. Translation: CAIRRDRDYGYTF.

This clone was observed a few times. V is TRBV5-6 and J is TRBJ2-1; perhaps TRBD2 as D (6 bases). There are 11 residues in the CDR3. Germline V gene sequence: CDR1 SGHDT, CDR2 YYEEEE. V dropped 6 bases and J dropped 9 bases, with 10 bases sitting between them. The CDR3 nucleotides read TGTGCCAGCACCTCGCGGGGTGAGCAGTTCTTC. It translates to CASTSRGEQFF.

The chain uses TRBV7-9 and TRBJ2-2; 10 bases agree with TRBD2. The CDR3 runs to 15 residues. J gave up 7 bases and V 3 bases, and 5 bases lay outside the gene matches. Germline-derived CDR1 and CDR2 are SEHNR and FQNEAQ (reference sequence). CDR3 DNA: TGTGCCAGCAGCTTCCGACTAGCGGGCGGCGGGGAGCTGTTTTTT. This gives the protein CASSFRLAGGGELFF.

The chain has TRBV6-2 or TRBV6-3 and TRBJ2-1, with 11 nucleotides matching TRBD2. The CDR3 spans 15 residues. Germline V lookup: CDR1 MNHEY, CDR2 SVGEGT. With V trimmed by 2 bases and J by 7 bases, 4 bases remained unmatched. The CDR3 sequence is CASSYMASGGNEQFF. Written as DNA, the CDR3 is TGTGCCAGCAGTTACATGGCTAGCGGGGGGAATGAGCAGTTCTTC.

The J gene is TRBJ2-7, the V gene TRBV18, with 9 bases identical to TRBD1. Germline V lookup: CDR1 KGHSH, CDR2 LQKENI. The CDR3 has 16 amino acids. The V and J ends lost 8 bases and 4 bases, in that order; junction bases with no gene match: 15. DNA for the CDR3: TGTGCCAGCACCGGGGCGGGGACAGGGTTTGCGTACGAGCAGTACTTC. Its translation: CASTGAGTGFAYEQYF. Based on the CDR3 plus reference TRBV18 and TRBJ2-7, the full variable domain is NAGVMQNPRHLVRRRGQEARLRCSPMKGHSHVYWYRQLPEEGLKFMVYLQKENIIDESGMPKERFSAEFPKEGPSILRIQQVVRGDSAAYFCASTGAGTGFAYEQYFGPGTRLTVT.

The chain is built from TRBV7-6 and TRBJ1-4, with TRBD1 identical over 12 bases. Germline CDR1 SGHVS, CDR2 FNYEAQ. There are 20 residues in the CDR3. Trimming cost V 5 bases and J 11 bases; bases outside gene matches: 24. The CDR3, as DNA: TGTGCCAGCAGCAAGTACGAGGGGGGACAGGGGGCTACTACCCAAGGGAAACTGTTTTTT. Protein product: CASSKYEGGQGATTQGKLFF.

This clone was found a few times. CDR3: CASSLGPGGTDTQYF. CDR3 nucleotides: TGTGCCAGCAGCTTAGGCCCAGGGGGCACAGATACGCAGTATTTT. The V and J genes are TRBV7-9 and TRBJ2-3; possibly TRBD1 for D (6 bases). Germline V gene data show CDR1 as SEHNR and CDR2 as FQNEAQ (reference sequence). V was pared by 1 base and J by 1 base, with 9 bases between. The CDR3 has 15 residues.

This chain uses TRBV4-1 with TRBJ2-1, with a tentative D call TRBD2 (5 bases). This CDR3 comprises 15 residues. Trimming shortened V by 3 bases and J by 6 bases, and 15 bases separated the two germline ends. CDR1 is MGHRA and CDR2 is YSYEKL in the germline V gene. CDR3 DNA: TGCGCCAGCAGCCATATTGGGCTTCGGGGCAATGAGCAGTTCTTC. Its protein product is CASSHIGLRGNEQFF.

This clone showed up just once. The CDR3 is CASSPHSTGVFVNTIYF. Here the CDR3 DNA reads TGTGCCAGCAGTCCCCATTCGACAGGGGTCTTTGTAAACACCATATATTTT. The V call is TRBV19, the J call TRBJ1-3, with 8 bases matching TRBD1. Trimming cost V 9 bases and J 6 bases; bases outside gene matches: 19. The CDR3 is made up of 17 amino acids. Germline CDR1 reads LNHDA; CDR2 reads SQIVND (reference sequence).

The chain joins TRBV12-3 or TRBV12-4 to TRBJ2-5; a possible D gene is TRBD1 (6 bases). The CDR3 totals 13 residues. V shed 4 bases and J shed 2 bases, with 8 bases lying between them. This CDR3 is CASSWTVQETQYF. CDR3 DNA: TGTGCCAGCAGTTGGACAGTTCAAGAGACCCAGTACTTC.

V and J are TRBV5-6 and TRBJ2-1; a weak D match, TRBD2 (6 bases). Trimming took 4 bases from V and 7 from J, leaving 12 bases between them. The V gene's germline CDR1 is SGHDT and CDR2 YYEEEE. There are 13 residues in the CDR3. CDR3: CASSILASNEQFF. The CDR3 DNA is TGTGCCAGCAGCATACTAGCTTCAAATGAGCAGTTCTTC.

V and J are TRBV2 and TRBJ2-5, with TRBD2 matching over 8 bases. CDR1 SNHLY and CDR2 FYNNEI come from the germline V gene. The CDR3 runs 15 residues. Trimming cost V 1 base and J 4 bases; bases outside gene matches: 5. CDR3 region: CASSEGGAGGETQYF. In nucleotides, the CDR3 is TGTGCCAGCAGTGAAGGCGGGGCGGGGGGAGAGACCCAGTACTTC.